This T cell receptor beta chain was profiled in a study of CD8 T cells in ankylosing spondylitis. Whole-study results and caveats: Matched synovial fluid from ankylosing spondylitis patients was reported to be enriched for disease-linked clones. Earlier studies detected some motif variants in reactive arthritis synovial fluid and blood.

The germline gives CDR1 DFQATT, CDR2 SNEGSKA (reference sequence). There are 12 residues in the CDR3. With respect to this clonotype: Its target is not known.

TCRdb independently ran MiXCR on the 5' RACE reads; one entry per CDR3 protein. This sample carries some 350,000 distinct CDR3 sequences, roughly 14% of them seen once, and the ten largest clones take 1.1%. J is TRBJ1-1 and V is TRBV20-1; 7 positions match TRBD1. The receptor was derived from a male donor with ankylosing spondylitis or in good health (not recorded which). Sequenced material: blood, either unsorted or a sorted T cell fraction (not recorded which). The CDR3 nucleotides read TGCAGGGTCACAGGGGTGAACACTGAAGCTTTCTTT. Amino acids: CRVTGVNTEAFF.